The clone carrying this T cell receptor (beta chain) has ten or more counts. These data originate in a study of human T cells and chemical hapten exposure. A single record per CDR3 protein comes from TCRdb applying MiXCR to the RACE reads. The data hold 380,000 or so distinct CDR3 sequences, with over 5% observed a single time. Indicated time point: pre-sensitization, week 0. As to treatment: therapeutic diphenylcyclopropenone sensitization with weekly scalp DPC. CDR1 and CDR2 from the germline V gene are MNHNS and SASEGT. Between the trimmed V and J ends, which lost 6 bases and 7 bases, there was a span of 12 bases. CDR3 length equals 12 residues.

The chain links TRBV6-1 to TRBJ1-1, with D possibly being TRBD1 (5 bases). The source was whole blood, collected in connection with sensitization to the hapten diphenylcyclopropenone (DPC). This receptor was taken from a woman aged 18-29 years with alopecia areata. Some clones in this sample may be carry-over from other donors' samples. The CDR3 sequence is CASSPSGDEAFF. In DNA, the CDR3 is TGTGCCAGCAGCCCCTCGGGGGATGAAGCTTTCTTT.